The rows below give T cell receptor beta chains drawn from one sample of a study of blood T cells in healthy people across ages. TCRdb re-called the 5' RACE reads with MiXCR, one entry per CDR3 protein. Of about 680,000 distinct CDR3 sequences detected, approximately 50% appear once; the ten largest clones hold roughly 34%. The sequenced material came from blood. The receptors stem from a woman aged 55-69 years in good health. Each CDR3 is given without its conserved first and last residue. The order of the fields is CDR3 length, V gene, clone size, CDR3 protein. Only part of the rows carry a size: once, few, many, or a class if the clone is expanded.

14,TRBV7-9,-,ASSMRTVTVSYEQY
10,TRBV14,-,ASSQDRPPLH
16,TRBV20-1,-,SARVAGGLVARYNEQY
12,TRBV20-1,-,SAKQGGPYNEQY
14,TRBV6-2/TRBV6-3,few,ASLPWGERGSYEQY
15,TRBV24-1,-,ATSDSSVGGAPTEAF
12,TRBV6-6,-,ASRDGTGQYEQY
11,TRBV29-1,-,SVEHQAGNTIY
11,TRBV28,-,ASSGLGHQPQH
12,TRBV25-1,-,VSSKGSGANVLT
9,TRBV20-1,many,SAREGYEQY
11,TRBV6-2/TRBV6-3,-,ASSPGTGVKAF
19,TRBV11-1,-,ASSADWDRVTGASNDNEQF
12,TRBV6-2/TRBV6-3,-,ASSWGESQETQY
13,TRBV20-1,-,SAISGRALPDEQY
12,TRBV4-3,once,ASSHGLEADTQY
12,TRBV30,-,AWSGHPSYNEQF
10,TRBV28,-,ANTPRRDIQY
13,TRBV15,many,ATSTRTGGTDTQY
15,TRBV20-1,-,SARGRVPSGDYNEQF
10,TRBV7-9,-,ASSPTDIEQY
11,TRBV6-2/TRBV6-3,-,ASSPSGTGKQY
11,TRBV25-1,many,ASSPGTTDTQY
12,TRBV29-1,few,SVELAGVSDTQY
13,TRBV3-1,-,ASSQVSASTDTQY
13,TRBV28,-,ASRPGQNSKNIQY
16,TRBV9,few,ASSAPGGLAGRTDTQY
12,TRBV2,-,ASGPSLGSPTQY
8,TRBV20-1,few,SAGADEQY
13,TRBV29-1,-,SVLSLRGLLYEQY
12,TRBV20-1,-,SAFTGGASGEQF
10,TRBV5-1,-,ASSLEFNGYT
10,TRBV7-2,-,ASSKGSHEQF
10,TRBV6-6,-,ASTPGQGGLY
12,TRBV20-1,few,SASKAGGGQPQH
14,TRBV5-6,-,ASSLEARGTYNEQF
16,TRBV7-3,-,ASSLIRGRDSANYGYT
12,TRBV4-3,-,ASSQDTRIYEQY
13,TRBV29-1,-,SAVSPLLPEETQY
14,TRBV6-5,-,ASSTPAPRGYNEQF
14,TRBV5-1,-,ASSLGLGTVQETQY
8,TRBV20-1,-,SATLGEQY
11,TRBV20-1,-,SAAKQGNSPLH
11,TRBV5-1,once,ASLDIQNTEAF
10,TRBV20-1,-,SARDFLPSQF
10,TRBV5-1,few,ASSFAGNGYT
12,TRBV10-3,-,AISESGTLDTQY
15,TRBV24-1,-,ATSDSSGTNNPQTQY
10,TRBV7-8,few,ATGETSYEQY
13,TRBV20-1,-,SARVVTSNYNEQY